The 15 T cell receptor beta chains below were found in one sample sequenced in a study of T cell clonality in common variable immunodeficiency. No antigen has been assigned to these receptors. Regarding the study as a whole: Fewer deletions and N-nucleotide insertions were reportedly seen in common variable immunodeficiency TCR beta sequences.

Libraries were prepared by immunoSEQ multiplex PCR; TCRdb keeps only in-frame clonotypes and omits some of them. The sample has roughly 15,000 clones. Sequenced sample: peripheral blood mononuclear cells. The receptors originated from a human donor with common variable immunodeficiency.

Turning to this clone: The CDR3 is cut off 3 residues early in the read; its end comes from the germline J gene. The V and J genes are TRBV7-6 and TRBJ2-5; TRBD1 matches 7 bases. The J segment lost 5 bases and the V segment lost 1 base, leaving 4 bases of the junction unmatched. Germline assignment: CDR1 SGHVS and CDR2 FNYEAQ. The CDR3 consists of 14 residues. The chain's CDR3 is CASSLEGGGETQYF. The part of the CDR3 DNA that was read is TGTGCCAGCAGCTTAGAAGGGGGCGGGGAGACC.

CDR3 residues: CASSLEGLTFEAFF. Incomplete CDR3 DNA: TGTGCCAGCAGCTTAGAAGGGCTCACCTTTGAA. The chain links TRBV7-2 to TRBJ1-1; no definite D call. The read finishes 3 residues shy of the CDR3 end, and the germline J gene is used to complete it. Trimming shortened V by 1 base and J by 7 bases, and 13 bases separated the two germline ends. There are 14 residues in the CDR3. Germline V gives CDR1 SGHTA, CDR2 FQGNSA.

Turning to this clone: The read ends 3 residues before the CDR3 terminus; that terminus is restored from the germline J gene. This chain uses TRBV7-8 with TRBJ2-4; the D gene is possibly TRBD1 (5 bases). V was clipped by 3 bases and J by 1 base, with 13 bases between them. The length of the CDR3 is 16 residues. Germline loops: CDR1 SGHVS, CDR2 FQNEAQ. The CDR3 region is CASSFSRVLAKNIQYF. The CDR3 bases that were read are TGTGCCAGCAGCTTTTCCAGGGTATTGGCCAAAAACATT.

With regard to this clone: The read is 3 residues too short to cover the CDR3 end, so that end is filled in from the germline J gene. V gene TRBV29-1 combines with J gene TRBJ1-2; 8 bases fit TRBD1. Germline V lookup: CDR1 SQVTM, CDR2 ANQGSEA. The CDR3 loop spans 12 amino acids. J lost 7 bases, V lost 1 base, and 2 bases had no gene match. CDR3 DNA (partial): TGCAGCGTTGAAGGGACAGGGTTTGGC. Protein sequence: CSVEGTGFG. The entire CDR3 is CSVEGTGFGYTF. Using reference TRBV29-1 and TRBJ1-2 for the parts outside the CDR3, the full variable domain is SAVISQKPSRDICQRGTSLTIQCQVDSQVTMMFWYRQQPGQSLTLIATANQGSEATYESGFVIDKFPISRPNLTFSTLTVSNMSPEDSSIYLCSVEGTGFGYTFGSGTRLTVV.

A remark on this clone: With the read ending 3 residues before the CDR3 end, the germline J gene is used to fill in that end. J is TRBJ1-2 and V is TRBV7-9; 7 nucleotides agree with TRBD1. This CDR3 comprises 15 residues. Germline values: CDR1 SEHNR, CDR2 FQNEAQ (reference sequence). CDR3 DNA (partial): TGTGCCAGCAGCCGGCCCGACTACAGGGGCAAGGGC. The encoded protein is CASSRPDYRGKG. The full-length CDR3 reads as CASSRPDYRGKGYTF.

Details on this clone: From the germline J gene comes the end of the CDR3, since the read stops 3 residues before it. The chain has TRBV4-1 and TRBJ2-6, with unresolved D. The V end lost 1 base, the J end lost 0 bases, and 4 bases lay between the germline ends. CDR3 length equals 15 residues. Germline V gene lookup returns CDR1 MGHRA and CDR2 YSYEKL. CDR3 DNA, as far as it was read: TGCGCCAGCAGCCAAGGGGCCTCTGGGGCCAACGTC. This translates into CASSQGASGANV. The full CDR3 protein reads CASSQGASGANVLTF.

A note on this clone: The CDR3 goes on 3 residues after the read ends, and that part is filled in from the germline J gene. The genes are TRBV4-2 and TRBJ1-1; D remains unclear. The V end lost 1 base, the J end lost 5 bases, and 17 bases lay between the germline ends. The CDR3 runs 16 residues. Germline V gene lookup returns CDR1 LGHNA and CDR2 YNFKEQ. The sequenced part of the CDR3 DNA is TGTGCCAGCAGCCAAGCTACTTCTGACGGGTGGACTGAA. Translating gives CASSQATSDGWTE. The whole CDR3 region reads CASSQATSDGWTEAFF.

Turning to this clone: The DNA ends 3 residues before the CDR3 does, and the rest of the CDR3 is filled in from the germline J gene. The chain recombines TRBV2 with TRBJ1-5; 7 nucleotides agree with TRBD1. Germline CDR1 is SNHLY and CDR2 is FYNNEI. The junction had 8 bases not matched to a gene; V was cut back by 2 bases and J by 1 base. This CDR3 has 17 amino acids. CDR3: CASSELGTAESNQPQHF. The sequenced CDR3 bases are TGTGCCAGCAGTGAATTGGGGACAGCTGAAAGCAATCAGCCC.

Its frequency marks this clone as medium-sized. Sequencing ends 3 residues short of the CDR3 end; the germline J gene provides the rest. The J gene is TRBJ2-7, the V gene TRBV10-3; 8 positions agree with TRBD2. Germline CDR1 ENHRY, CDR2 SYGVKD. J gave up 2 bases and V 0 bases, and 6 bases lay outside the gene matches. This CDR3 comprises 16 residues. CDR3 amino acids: CAISESEFSGAYEQYF. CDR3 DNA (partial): TGTGCCATCAGTGAGTCGGAATTTAGCGGGGCCTACGAG.

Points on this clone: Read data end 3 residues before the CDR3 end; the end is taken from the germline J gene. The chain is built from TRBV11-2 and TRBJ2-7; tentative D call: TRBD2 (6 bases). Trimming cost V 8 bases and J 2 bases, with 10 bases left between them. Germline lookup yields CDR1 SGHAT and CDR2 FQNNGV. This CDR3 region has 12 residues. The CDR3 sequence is CASGGITYEQYF. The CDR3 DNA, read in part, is TGTGCCAGCGGCGGGATTACCTACGAG.

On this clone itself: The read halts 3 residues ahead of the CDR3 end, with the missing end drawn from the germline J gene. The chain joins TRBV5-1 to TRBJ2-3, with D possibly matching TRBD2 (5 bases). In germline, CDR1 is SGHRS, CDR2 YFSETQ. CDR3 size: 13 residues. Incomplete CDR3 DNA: TGCGCCAGCAGTAATCTAGAGCGGCGCACG. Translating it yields CASSNLERRT. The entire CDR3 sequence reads CASSNLERRTQYF.

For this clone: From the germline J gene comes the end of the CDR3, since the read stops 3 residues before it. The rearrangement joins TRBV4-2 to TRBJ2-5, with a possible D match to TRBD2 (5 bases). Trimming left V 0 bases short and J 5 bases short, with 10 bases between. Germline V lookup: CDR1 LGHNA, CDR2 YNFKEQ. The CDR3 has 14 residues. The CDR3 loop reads CASSQEAAVETQYF. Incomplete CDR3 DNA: TGTGCCAGCAGCCAAGAAGCGGCTGTCGAGACC.

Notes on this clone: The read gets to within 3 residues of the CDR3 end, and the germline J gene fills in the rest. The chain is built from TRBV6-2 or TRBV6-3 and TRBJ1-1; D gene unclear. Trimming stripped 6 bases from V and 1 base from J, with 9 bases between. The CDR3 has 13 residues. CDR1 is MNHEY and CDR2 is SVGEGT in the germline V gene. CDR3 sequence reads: CASRGAGNTEAFF. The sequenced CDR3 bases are TGTGCCAGCAGGGGTGCGGGGAACACTGAA.

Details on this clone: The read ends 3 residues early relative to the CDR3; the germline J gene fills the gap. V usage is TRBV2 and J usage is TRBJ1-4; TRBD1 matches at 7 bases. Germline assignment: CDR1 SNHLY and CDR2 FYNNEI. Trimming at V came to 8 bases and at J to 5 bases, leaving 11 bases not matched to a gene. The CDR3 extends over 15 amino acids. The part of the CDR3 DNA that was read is TGTGCCAGCGGGCCGACAGGGAGCGTGAATGAAAAA. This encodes CASGPTGSVNEK. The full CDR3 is CASGPTGSVNEKLFF.

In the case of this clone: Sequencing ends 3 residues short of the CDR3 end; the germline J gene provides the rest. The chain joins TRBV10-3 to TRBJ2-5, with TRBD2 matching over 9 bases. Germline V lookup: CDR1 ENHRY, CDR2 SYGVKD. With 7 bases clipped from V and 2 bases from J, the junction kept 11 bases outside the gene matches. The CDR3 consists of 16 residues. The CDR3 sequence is CAITEEGGGGQETQYF. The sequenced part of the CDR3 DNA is TGTGCCATCACCGAGGAGGGCGGGGGGGGGCAAGAGACC.